These T cell receptor beta chains were read from a single sample in a study of shared clonotypes between healthy human individuals. Repertoires were generated with immunoSEQ multiplex PCR, while TCRdb's copy carries only in-frame clones and drops some. The data show around 1.6 million clones, under 99% seen once. The sample was naive CD4+ T cells sorted from blood. These receptors were obtained from a man aged 25 to 40 in good health. The conserved cysteine and the conserved F or W are not part of the CDR3 here.

j_gene	v_gene	CDR3aa
TRBJ2-1	TRBV6-1	ASSELRVQF
TRBJ2-7	TRBV10-1	ASSELAGASEQY
TRBJ1-3	TRBV5-6	ASSLAGGAGNTIY
TRBJ2-7	TRBV5-1	ASSLKAGGAGEQY
TRBJ1-3	TRBV5-1	ASSPTTTGNTIY
TRBJ2-4	TRBV27	ASGLLNIQY
TRBJ2-3	TRBV10-3	AIEGGDTQY
TRBJ2-7	TRBV30	AWSVSPYHEQY
TRBJ2-1	TRBV10-1	ASSELMGSGFEQF
TRBJ2-7	TRBV5-1	ASSLSGGSQGPPPYEQY
TRBJ2-7	TRBV7-9	ASSLAQGGYYEQY
TRBJ1-3	TRBV30	AWSSLYTIY
TRBJ1-2	TRBV7-2	ASSLGELESYGYT
TRBJ2-3	TRBV15	ATSSRDRTSTDTQY
TRBJ1-5	TRBV19	ASSIAGKQRQGRNQPQH
TRBJ2-3	TRBV6-1	ASSLAGDTQY
TRBJ2-1	TRBV28	ASSIQGDNEQF
TRBJ2-7	TRBV19	ASSRDGSYEQY
TRBJ1-3	TRBV5-5	ASSPGDFSGNTIY
TRBJ2-3	TRBV7-2	ASSSPAGLAFTDTQY
TRBJ2-7	TRBV19	ASTISWGTYEQY
TRBJ2-7	TRBV6-5	ASSYHRRPYEQY
TRBJ2-7	TRBV5-4	ASSPAGQFYEQY
TRBJ2-1	TRBV7-8	ASSPGSGSPYNEQF
TRBJ2-3	TRBV9	ASSVVKGFTDTQY
TRBJ2-3	TRBV9	ASSVKVWDTQY
TRBJ2-3	TRBV9	ASSAPSVDRGQDTQY
TRBJ2-3	TRBV28	ASSETQGGLSTDTQY
TRBJ2-7	TRBV2	ASIRTGLEQY
TRBJ1-4	TRBV15	ATSRDLGLNEKLF
TRBJ1-3	TRBV5-1	ASSAKPSESGNTIY
TRBJ2-1	TRBV11-2	ASSQIPGQGSSGQF
TRBJ2-7	TRBV18	ASSPETKSYEQY
TRBJ2-1	TRBV7-9	ASSGQAGYSYNEQF